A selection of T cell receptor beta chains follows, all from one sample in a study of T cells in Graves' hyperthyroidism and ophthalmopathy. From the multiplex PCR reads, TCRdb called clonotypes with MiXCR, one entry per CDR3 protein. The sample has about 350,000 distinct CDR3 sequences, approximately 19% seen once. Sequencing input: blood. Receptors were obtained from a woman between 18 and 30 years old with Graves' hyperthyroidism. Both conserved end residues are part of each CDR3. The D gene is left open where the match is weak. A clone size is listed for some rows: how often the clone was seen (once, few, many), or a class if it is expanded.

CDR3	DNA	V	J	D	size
CASSFPGQRNGYTF	TGCGCCAGCAGCTTCCCGGGACAGAGGAATGGCTACACCTTC	TRBV4-1	TRBJ1-2	TRBD1	-
CAISLRTGFQETQYF	TGTGCCATCAGCCTCCGGACAGGGTTTCAAGAGACCCAGTACTTC	TRBV10-3	TRBJ2-5	TRBD1	-
CASSYKAGYGYTF	TGTGCCAGCAGTTATAAAGCCGGCTATGGCTACACCTTC	TRBV12-3/TRBV12-4	TRBJ1-2	-	many
CASSYSLIRGELFF	TGTGCCAGCAGTTACTCTCTAATCCGGGGGGAGCTGTTTTTT	TRBV6-2/TRBV6-3	TRBJ2-2	-	-
CASSPYPGRNYGYTF	TGTGCCAGCAGTCCGTACCCGGGACGGAACTATGGCTACACCTTC	TRBV12-3/TRBV12-4	TRBJ1-2	-	many
CASSLARVNQPQHF	TGTGCCAGCAGTTTAGCGCGGGTGAATCAGCCCCAGCATTTT	TRBV12-3/TRBV12-4	TRBJ1-5	-	many
CASSSAGEGSYEQYF	TGCGCCAGCAGTTCAGCGGGAGAAGGCTCCTACGAGCAGTACTTC	TRBV12-3/TRBV12-4	TRBJ2-7	TRBD2	-
CSATVQETQYF	TGCAGTGCTACGGTCCAAGAGACCCAGTACTTC	TRBV20-1	TRBJ2-5	-	many
CASSIGAGGDFF	TGTGCCAGTAGTATCGGCGCCGGGGGGGACTTCTTT	TRBV19	TRBJ1-1	-	many
CASSLGPSTNYGYTF	TGTGCCAGCAGCTTAGGTCCCAGCACTAACTATGGCTACACCTTC	TRBV7-2	TRBJ1-2	-	many
CASSETGSYNSPLHF	TGTGCCAGCAGTGAGACCGGCTCCTATAATTCACCCCTCCACTTT	TRBV6-1	TRBJ1-6	-	many
CASSLLRGTAYEQYF	TGTGCCAGCAGCCTTTTGAGGGGAACAGCCTACGAGCAGTACTTC	TRBV7-9	TRBJ2-7	-	many
CASSLQWSGGGQPSIETQYF	TGTGCCAGCTCACTACAATGGAGCGGGGGAGGCCAACCCTCCATTGAGACCCAGTACTTC	TRBV18	TRBJ2-5	TRBD2	few
CASSLQGIEETQYF	TGTGCCAGCAGTTTACAGGGTATTGAAGAGACCCAGTACTTC	TRBV28	TRBJ2-5	-	many
CASSEWQRNSYEQYF	TGTGCCAGCAGTGAATGGCAACGGAACTCCTACGAGCAGTACTTC	TRBV6-1	TRBJ2-7	-	many
CASSRKGRIWGNTIYF	TGTGCCAGTTCCAGAAAGGGACGCATTTGGGGAAACACCATATATTTT	TRBV19	TRBJ1-3	-	many
CASSYIQGAIEAFF	TGTGCCAGCAGCTATATCCAGGGGGCTATTGAAGCTTTCTTT	TRBV7-8	TRBJ1-1	TRBD1	few
CASSTLAGPYNEQFF	TGTGCCAGCAGCACACTAGCGGGGCCTTACAATGAGCAGTTCTTC	TRBV9	TRBJ2-1	TRBD2	-
CASSHGWGPTNEKLFF	TGCGCCAGCAGCCATGGTTGGGGTCCAACTAATGAAAAACTGTTTTTT	TRBV4-1	TRBJ1-4	-	many
CASSVGGQGRSYEQYF	TGTGCCAGCAGCGTAGGAGGACAGGGCAGATCCTACGAGCAGTACTTC	TRBV9	TRBJ2-7	TRBD1	few
CASSPLGTGGYEQYF	TGTGCCAGCAGCCCCTTGGGGACAGGGGGCTACGAGCAGTACTTC	TRBV6-1	TRBJ2-7	TRBD1	many
CASSLTGINQPQHF	TGTGCCAGCAGTTTGACAGGGATAAATCAGCCCCAGCATTTT	TRBV12-3/TRBV12-4	TRBJ1-5	TRBD1	-
CASRSGETEAFF	TGCGCCAGCAGATCAGGGGAGACTGAAGCTTTCTTT	TRBV5-1	TRBJ1-1	-	many
CASSLMGLGETQYF	TGTGCCAGCAGCTTAATGGGCTTAGGAGAGACCCAGTACTTC	TRBV7-3	TRBJ2-5	-	many
CSGRKGSEAFF	TGCAGTGGGCGAAAGGGCTCTGAAGCTTTCTTT	TRBV20-1	TRBJ1-1	-	many
CASGQIYSNQPQHF	TGTGCCAGCGGCCAGATTTATAGCAATCAGCCCCAGCATTTT	TRBV5-8	TRBJ1-5	-	many
CASSSPRQGGQETQYF	TGTGCCAGCAGCTCCCCCCGGCAGGGAGGTCAAGAGACCCAGTACTTC	TRBV6-1	TRBJ2-5	-	many
CASSSQRPGTFF	TGTGCCAGCAGCTCACAAAGGCCAGGTACTTTCTTT	TRBV3-1	TRBJ1-1	-	many
CASTRNPRGRETQYF	TGTGCCAGCACCCGGAACCCCAGGGGACGGGAGACCCAGTACTTC	TRBV7-8	TRBJ2-5	-	many
CASSPRPPGQGSYGYTF	TGTGCCAGCAGTCCGCGACCCCCGGGACAGGGGAGCTATGGCTACACCTTC	TRBV27	TRBJ1-2	TRBD1	many
CASSFGRADENTEAFF	TGTGCCAGCAGTTTTGGCAGGGCGGACGAGAACACTGAAGCTTTCTTT	TRBV12-3/TRBV12-4	TRBJ1-1	-	many
CASSQATGTEQYF	TGCGCCAGCAGCCAAGCGACAGGGACCGAGCAGTACTTC	TRBV4-1	TRBJ2-7	TRBD1	-
CASSLGRGDTKNIQYF	TGTGCCAGCAGCTTAGGACGGGGAGATACCAAAAACATTCAGTACTTC	TRBV11-3	TRBJ2-4	-	many